The 8 T cell receptor beta chains presented below share a single source sample, sequenced in a study of T cells in Graves' hyperthyroidism and ophthalmopathy. RNA transcripts served as the template for amplifying TCR beta CDR3 regions. First-round RT-PCR of the TCR CDR3 relied on the HTBI primer set. Each CDR3 protein is one row after TCRdb ran MiXCR on the multiplex PCR reads. The data show around 370,000 distinct CDR3 sequences, about a fifth seen once. The sequenced material came from blood. These TCRs come from a man in his late teens or twenties with Graves' ophthalmopathy.

This clonotype was counted many times. The chain is built from TRBV6-2 or TRBV6-3 and TRBJ1-4; D gene uncertain. The ends were cut back, 5 bases at V and 7 bases at J, with 20 bases in the middle. The CDR3 runs 16 residues. In germline, CDR1 is MNHEY, CDR2 SVGEGT. The CDR3 is CASSNLRDSPSEKLFF. As DNA, the CDR3 is TGTGCCAGCAGTAACCTACGGGATTCTCCCAGTGAAAAACTGTTTTTT.

This clonotype was detected a few times. The J gene is TRBJ2-1, the V gene TRBV20-1, with 9 bases identical to TRBD2. The CDR3 runs to 14 residues. From germline, CDR1 is DFQATT and CDR2 SNEGSKA (reference sequence). Unmatched junction bases numbered 5, after V lost 4 bases and J lost 4 bases. The CDR3 sequence is CSATGGGVYNEQFF. CDR3 DNA sequence: TGCAGTGCTACTGGCGGGGGGGTTTACAATGAGCAGTTCTTC.

Remarks on this clonotype: The junction and the germline gene differ at one end; a read error may be behind it. The V gene is TRBV5-4, the J gene TRBJ2-1; D is tentatively TRBD1 or TRBD2 (6 bases each). Germline CDR1 and CDR2: SGHNT and YYREEE (reference sequence). The CDR3 extends over 17 amino acids. The chain's CDR3 is CASSEGRPGASYNEQSF. As DNA, the CDR3 is TGTGCCAGCAGCGAGGGACGGCCGGGGGCATCCTACAATGAGCAGTCCTTC.

The genes are TRBV6-1 and TRBJ2-5; D is perhaps TRBD2 (7 bases). Germline-derived CDR1 and CDR2 are MNHNS and SASEGT. The CDR3 contains 14 residues. The V gene lost 3 bases and the J gene lost 5 bases, with 13 bases spanning the gap. The CDR3 nucleotides are TGTGCCAGCAGTGACGGGGGGCGCGGGGAGACCCAGTACTTC. This encodes CASSDGGRGETQYF.

This clonotype was picked up many times. The genes are TRBV24-1 and TRBJ1-5; D uncertain. V gave up 6 bases and J gave up 1 base, with 3 bases separating them. Germline CDR1 reads KGHDR; CDR2 reads SFDVKD. There are 12 residues in the CDR3. The CDR3 region has the DNA TGTGCCACCAGTCTCAGCAATCAGCCCCAGCATTTT. It yields the protein CATSLSNQPQHF.

This clonotype showed up many times. The chain couples TRBV5-1 to TRBJ2-5; 9 nucleotides agree with TRBD2. The ends lost 4 bases at V and 2 bases at J; junction bases unmatched: 9. The length of the CDR3 is 16 residues. The germline V gene has CDR1 SGHRS and CDR2 YFSETQ. The CDR3, as DNA: TGCGCCAGCAGCCCAGTTAGCGGGGGATCTCAAGAGACCCAGTACTTC. As protein: CASSPVSGGSQETQYF.

With respect to this clonotype: Being one base from a much bigger clone, this may be a read error. The genes are TRBV7-2 and TRBJ2-1; perhaps TRBD1 as D (6 bases). Germline V gene lookup returns CDR1 SGHTA and CDR2 FQGNSA. The CDR3 runs 13 residues. The ends were cut back, 0 bases at V and 10 bases at J, with 10 bases in the middle. The CDR3 here is CASSLASGGEQFF. Here the CDR3 DNA reads TGTGCCAGCAGCTTAGCTAGTGGGGGCGAGCAGTTCTTC.

This clonotype has a count of ten or more. This sequence joins TRBV11-2 and TRBJ1-1; no firm D call. Germline loops: CDR1 SGHAT, CDR2 FQNNGV. Deletions cut 5 bases from V and 5 bases from J, with 9 bases between. This CDR3 has 12 residues. CDR3 protein: CASSIRVTEAFF. As DNA, the CDR3 is TGTGCCAGCAGCATCCGGGTAACTGAAGCTTTCTTT.